This T cell receptor beta chain was identified in a study of T cells in Graves' hyperthyroidism and ophthalmopathy (dated by TCRdb to between 2018 and 2020). The study in broad terms: Peripheral blood was collected at initial diagnosis, before any treatment. To identify TCR V-J signatures that set the groups apart, the researchers used a discovery cohort of 100 patients, made up of 40 to 45 with Graves' ophthalmopathy and around 58 with stable Graves' hyperthyroidism. An independent validation cohort of around 20 hyperthyroidism patients and some 15 patients who later progressed to ophthalmopathy tested prospective prediction of ophthalmopathy. For training and testing, the roughly 97 patients in the discovery cohort were randomly divided in a 7:3 ratio. In addition, the study compared T-cell repertoires in thyroid tissue and in blood from over 5 Graves' hyperthyroidism patients. Once sampling was done, hyperthyroidism patients were given methimazole at a starting dose of 30 mg daily, whereas ophthalmopathy patients were given high-dose intravenous methylprednisolone. According to the paper, TCR Vbeta CDR3 sequencing was carried out on some 130 peripheral blood samples, which came from fewer than 50 ophthalmopathy, 80 or so hyperthyroidism and roughly 17 progressor patients. Broad study findings and their caveats: A 13 V-J signature model separated ophthalmopathy from stable hyperthyroidism, with around 91% sensitivity and roughly 82% specificity in cross-validation and 80%/75% in testing. During validation, the model predicted progression to ophthalmopathy a median of about 5.9 months ahead of onset, with around 71% sensitivity and roughly 72% specificity. Sample size was not statistically predetermined, and blinding of investigators to group allocation was not performed. Most expanded thyroid clonotypes (frequency above 0.001) were also detected in blood, a finding suggesting that blood repertoires may reflect thyroid immune responses.

The germline V gene (reference sequence) gives CDR1 as LNHDA and CDR2 as SQIVND. V is shortened by 5 bases, J by 4 bases, and the region joining them spans 16 bases. From the cysteine up to the phenylalanine, the CDR3 has a length of 15 residues. The entry retains the CDR3 DNA only, 45 bases that are in frame from base 1. This clonotype came up a few times. This clone's antigen is unknown. One base away there is no much larger clone; base qualities are not given. The TCR beta CDR3 regions were amplified from RNA transcripts. The TCR CDR3 was subjected to a first round of RT-PCR using the HTBI primer set and the Qiagen OneStep RT-PCR kit. A second multiplex PCR round built the libraries, followed by size selection and purification. The libraries were sequenced on an Illumina HiSeq2000 using paired-end 100 bp reads. In the source study's methods: Raw data were processed with SOAPnuke, discarding reads with adapters, uncalled bases, mean Phred below 15, or no exact constant-primer or identifier match. COPE v1.2.5 was used to merge high-quality paired reads, and clonotypes were defined as unique nucleotide sequences. MiTCR v1.1 was used to align the clonotypes against IMGT TRBV, TRBD and TRBJ reference segments. Analysis was restricted to V-J combinations with a frequency above 0.0001, which covered over 98% of repertoires. The TCS score was defined as F50 (clonal expansion) divided by E x V (chaos), with BLOSUM62-based TCRdist calculated between CDR3 peptides within each V-J. Welch's t-statistics and random forest reduced roughly 500 V-J features to 13, which were used in a naive Bayes classifier (R e1071). The public reads were run again by TCRdb, first through fastp at Q25 and then through MiXCR, and only productive beta chains were kept. When rows share a CDR3 protein, they turn into one entry using the most common DNA and genes. The V and J calls here are based on TCRdb, not the publication. This sample has under 300,000 distinct CDR3 sequences in its table, and roughly 13% of those were observed once. In total, the top ten clones hold approximately 7.9% of the sample.

Stable Graves' hyperthyroidism was defined as the absence of progression to ophthalmopathy over 18 months of follow-up. Hyperthyroidism patients were newly diagnosed, with disease duration under 2 months, and aged 18 to 65 years. Any patient with an uncontrolled infection, another autoimmune disease, pregnancy or lactation was excluded. Diagnoses relied on clinical symptoms, serum thyroxine and TRAb, thyroid ultrasound and orbital computed tomography. Ficoll-Paque density gradient centrifugation was used to isolate PBMCs from around 10 ml of fresh peripheral blood. Total RNA was extracted using Trizol reagent, and RNA quality was assessed on an Agilent 2100 Bioanalyzer.

The receptor comes from a woman in her forties with Graves' hyperthyroidism. Recombination joined TRBV19 with TRBJ2-3, with an unclear D gene assignment. Specimen: blood. The bases are TGTGCCAGTAGTTCCGGCAGCCTCAGCCCAGATACGCAGTATTTT. Its amino acids are CASSSGSLSPDTQYF.